Listed below are T cell receptor beta chains from one sample, sequenced in a study of shared clonotypes between healthy human individuals. Generated by immunoSEQ multiplex PCR, the TCRdb table keeps only in-frame clones and is missing some. The table has some 510,000 clones, less than 85% seen once. The sequenced sample consisted of PBMCs. These receptors all come from a woman aged 40 to 50 in good health. Some clones in this sample may be carry-over from other donors' samples. Both conserved end residues are part of each CDR3. The D gene is left open where the match is weak. Clone size is stated in some rows and not others, as once, few, many or a class when expanded.

D gene	clone size	J gene	V gene	CDR3 DNA	CDR3 protein
.	.	TRBJ2-2	TRBV11-2	TGTGCCAGCAGCTCGACAGGAATTTACACCGGGGAGCTGTTTTTT	CASSSTGIYTGELFF
TRBD1	.	TRBJ1-4	TRBV27	TGTGCCAGCAGTTTCCTGACAGGGGTAAATGAAAAACTGTTTTTT	CASSFLTGVNEKLFF
.	once	TRBJ1-1	TRBV19	TGTGCCAGTAGATTTCAGGGGAGGAACACTGAAGCTTTCTTT	CASRFQGRNTEAFF
TRBD1	.	TRBJ2-1	TRBV6-5	TGTGCCAGCAGTTACGGTCCGGGACAGCTATACAATGAGCAGTTCTTC	CASSYGPGQLYNEQFF
TRBD1	.	TRBJ1-1	TRBV6-1	TGTGCCAGCAGTGCTTTGGGACAGTCCAATCCTGAAGCTTTCTTT	CASSALGQSNPEAFF
.	.	TRBJ1-1	TRBV28	TGTGCCAGCAGTTCTCCAAGTCTGAACACTGAAGCTTTCTTT	CASSSPSLNTEAFF
.	.	TRBJ2-1	TRBV4-2	TGTGCCAGCAGCCAAGATCTCGGCCAACAGTTCTTC	CASSQDLGQQFF
.	.	TRBJ1-2	TRBV28	TGTGCCAGCAGTATACAGGCTAACTATGGCTACACCTTC	CASSIQANYGYTF
TRBD1	.	TRBJ2-7	TRBV9	TGTGCCAGCAGCGGCAAGGGACAGGGGTGGGACGAGCAGTACTTC	CASSGKGQGWDEQYF
.	.	TRBJ2-3	TRBV20-1	TGCAGTGCTAGCCCAGATACGCAGTATTTT	CSASPDTQYF
TRBD1	.	TRBJ1-1	TRBV7-2	TGTGCCAGCAGCCTTGACAGGGCGAACACTGAAGCTTTCTTT	CASSLDRANTEAFF
.	few	TRBJ1-6	TRBV28	TGTGCCAGCAGAACTAGGCCCGCACCCCTCCACTTT	CASRTRPAPLHF
.	.	TRBJ1-1	TRBV29-1	TGCAGCGCGGGGGACGGACTCACTGAAGCTTTCTTT	CSAGDGLTEAFF
.	once	TRBJ1-2	TRBV30	TGTGCCTGGAATTCGGACGGAGCCTATGGCTACACCTTC	CAWNSDGAYGYTF
.	.	TRBJ1-1	TRBV19	TGTGCCAGTAGTGGCAGGGCCATGAACACTGAAGCTTTCTTT	CASSGRAMNTEAFF
.	few	TRBJ1-1	TRBV10-1	TGCGCCAGCAGTGGGGGTCGTACGGCCGGGACTTTCTTT	CASSGGRTAGTFF